A selection of T cell receptor beta chains follows, all from one sample in a study of T cells expressing NK-cell markers. TCRdb re-called the 5' RACE reads, yielding one record per CDR3 amino acid sequence without DNA. This sample's table has some 190,000 distinct CDR3 sequences. The sequencing input was blood T cells: a sorted CD56 or NKG2C T cell subset, CD4+ or CD8+ T cells, or bulk PBMC T cells (not recorded which). These receptors all stem from a man aged 18 to 70 in good health. CDR3s include the opening cysteine and the closing phenylalanine or tryptophan.

J | V | CDR3
TRBJ2-7 | TRBV19 | CASSIGYEQYF
TRBJ2-3 | TRBV6-5 | CASTIGASLRDTQYF
TRBJ1-4 | TRBV20-1 | CSATTPGPGAVEKLFF
TRBJ2-1 | TRBV5-1 | CASSSSPSSEQFF
TRBJ1-3 | TRBV5-1 | CASSKGTGRNTIYF
TRBJ2-1 | TRBV4-2 | CASSQEATSGGPWYEQFF
TRBJ2-2 | TRBV4-1 | CASSQDISRTGTGELFF
TRBJ2-3 | TRBV28 | CASSFGEGADTQYF
TRBJ1-2 | TRBV4-1 | CASSQPGTPTNYGYTF
TRBJ1-1 | TRBV25-1 | CASRFSGGQAFF
TRBJ1-3 | TRBV3-1 | CASSTGPSSGNTIYF
TRBJ2-7 | TRBV20-1 | CSARSRDKSYEQYF
TRBJ2-7 | TRBV9 | CASSSHGQNTGEQYF
TRBJ2-2 | TRBV2 | CASSDGNYANTGELFF
TRBJ2-5 | TRBV7-2 | CASSLSEYQETQYF
TRBJ2-7 | TRBV5-4 | CASSSQTKRGGYEQYF